The entry that follows covers one T cell receptor beta chain sequence. Its cognate antigen is unknown. The sample comes from a study of T cell responses to AZD1222 COVID-19 vaccine. Study in general: Second-dose intervals of approximately 4 or approximately 12 weeks were pooled.

Study results and caveats: Across the whole spike, CD4 TCRs peaked at regions 160-218 and 743-854. Females outnumbered males among donors, who were mostly white British; clonal diversity was possibly underestimated.

Assay used: immunoSEQ multiplex PCR; TCRdb lists only in-frame clones, some missing. The sample lists 45,000 to 55,000 clones; about 86% were seen once. There are 13 residues in the CDR3. V gave up 8 bases and J gave up 7 bases; unmatched junction bases: 7. CDR1 is LNHDA, CDR2 SQIVND, per germline (reference sequence). The source of this sequence is an adult in good health. The sample here was peripheral blood, taken on day 0 of AZD1222 vaccination. The chain links TRBV19 to TRBJ1-5, with 8 bases matching TRBD1. The CDR3 region has the DNA TGTGCCAGTTTACAGGGGGTTGGGCAGCCCCAGCATTTT. Translated, it gives CASLQGVGQPQHF.